This TCR beta chain stems from a study of cytomegalovirus exposure and HLA in healthy donors. Whole-study results and caveats: Further analysis, carried out later, found HLA-associated TCR beta chains more clonally expanded than equally common other chains.

The CDR3 covers 15 residues. Looked up from germline, CDR1 is SGHAT and CDR2 is FQNNGV. J lost 7 bases, V lost 0 bases, and 5 bases had no gene match. There are a few counts of this clone. Its target is unknown. The PCR made use of 60 Vbeta and 13 Jbeta primers. Sequencing used immunoSEQ multiplex PCR; TCRdb keeps in-frame clones, though not all of them. This sample has about 200,000 clones, with roughly 84% found just once. The chain employs TRBV11-2 and TRBJ2-1; 8 bases are shared with TRBD1. The TCR comes from a man in his fifties in good health and CMV-seronegative. Specimen: PBMCs. This CDR3 is CASSLESQGANEQFF. CDR3 sequence (DNA): TGTGCCAGCAGCTTAGAGAGTCAGGGGGCAAATGAGCAGTTCTTC.